The rows below give T cell receptor beta chains drawn from one sample of a study of cytomegalovirus exposure and HLA in healthy donors. Sequenced by immunoSEQ multiplex PCR; TCRdb stores in-frame clones only, minus some. The data show 90,000 to 120,000 clones, with around 72% seen just once and less than 15% held by the top ten. Sequenced: PBMCs. The receptors originated from a woman between 40 and 50 years old in good health and CMV-seropositive. Both conserved end residues are part of each CDR3. D genes are given only for firm matches. Size tells how often a clone was seen (once, few, many) or the class of an expanded clone, and some rows leave it out.

V gene	clone size	D gene	J gene	CDR3 protein	CDR3 DNA
TRBV19	.	.	TRBJ1-5	CASSIGPGKADQPQHF	TGTGCCAGTAGTATAGGGCCAGGCAAGGCCGATCAGCCCCAGCATTTT
TRBV2	.	TRBD2	TRBJ2-1	CASSAMTGLAGANEQFF	TGTGCCAGCAGTGCCATGACGGGACTAGCGGGGGCCAATGAGCAGTTCTTC
TRBV5-6	few	TRBD1	TRBJ2-5	CASSWGQGTSGTQYF	TGTGCCAGCAGCTGGGGACAGGGGACATCGGGGACCCAGTACTTC
TRBV4-1	.	.	TRBJ1-1	CASSQGKAPGTEAFF	TGCGCCAGCAGCCAAGGGAAGGCCCCAGGGACTGAAGCTTTCTTT
TRBV27	.	.	TRBJ2-1	CASSGAREQFF	TGTGCCAGCAGCGGTGCTAGGGAGCAGTTCTTC
TRBV5-1	.	.	TRBJ1-2	CASRLQGDYGYTF	TGCGCCAGCAGGCTCCAAGGGGACTATGGCTACACCTTC
TRBV18	.	.	TRBJ1-2	CASSPRTREYGYTF	TGTGCCAGCTCACCACGTACACGGGAGTATGGCTACACCTTC
TRBV10-3	once	.	TRBJ2-7	CAVRDTSSYEQYF	TGTGCCGTCCGGGACACGAGCTCCTACGAGCAGTACTTC
TRBV10-2	.	.	TRBJ2-2	CASSVVGTITGELFF	TGCGCCAGCAGCGTCGTCGGGACAATCACCGGGGAGCTGTTTTTT
TRBV7-8	.	.	TRBJ1-5	CASSPRGGIGNQPQHF	TGTGCCAGCAGCCCCCGCGGAGGGATAGGCAATCAGCCCCAGCATTTT
TRBV28	.	.	TRBJ1-2	CASNKQGYDGYTF	TGTGCCAGCAATAAACAGGGATACGACGGCTACACCTTC
TRBV10-2	.	TRBD1	TRBJ1-2	CASSEAGGSHGYTF	TGCGCCAGCAGTGAGGCAGGGGGCTCTCATGGCTACACCTTC
TRBV5-1	.	.	TRBJ1-1	CASRTGEGAEAFF	TGCGCCAGCAGAACGGGGGAGGGAGCTGAAGCTTTCTTT
TRBV30	.	.	TRBJ2-7	CAWSVPGSYEQYF	TGTGCCTGGAGTGTACCGGGTTCCTACGAGCAGTACTTC
TRBV13	.	TRBD1	TRBJ1-1	CASSEGQRGWNTEAFF	TGTGCCAGCAGCGAGGGACAGAGGGGGTGGAACACTGAAGCTTTCTTT
TRBV2	.	TRBD1	TRBJ2-1	CASRQDRGNNEQFF	TGTGCCAGCAGACAAGACAGGGGTAACAATGAGCAGTTCTTC
TRBV6-5	once	TRBD1	TRBJ1-1	CASRYSPGQITEAFF	TGTGCCAGCAGGTACTCGCCGGGACAGATCACTGAAGCTTTCTTT
TRBV4-2	.	.	TRBJ2-4	CASSPGLAKNIQYF	TGTGCCAGCAGCCCCGGTCTAGCCAAAAACATTCAGTACTTC
TRBV2	.	.	TRBJ1-6	CASSEMSRGSPLHF	TGTGCCAGCAGTGAAATGAGTAGAGGTTCACCCCTCCACTTT
TRBV9	.	.	TRBJ2-6	CASSVSTGPGANVLTF	TGTGCCAGCAGCGTCTCTACAGGGCCTGGGGCCAACGTCCTGACTTTC
TRBV6-1	.	TRBD1	TRBJ1-5	CASSGGQLNQPQHF	TGTGCCAGCAGTGGGGGACAGCTCAATCAGCCCCAGCATTTT
TRBV27	.	TRBD1	TRBJ2-1	CASRASGQGARNEQFF	TGTGCCAGCAGGGCATCTGGACAGGGGGCTAGGAATGAGCAGTTCTTC
TRBV20-1	.	.	TRBJ2-1	CSASINEQFF	TGCAGTGCTAGTATAAATGAGCAGTTCTTC
TRBV7-8	.	TRBD1	TRBJ1-2	CASSLGQAGVSGYTF	TGTGCCAGCAGCTTGGGACAGGCTGGTGTGAGTGGCTACACCTTC
TRBV5-4	few	TRBD2	TRBJ2-2	CASSKGLAGGAGELFF	TGTGCCAGCAGCAAAGGACTAGCGGGGGGGGCCGGGGAGCTGTTTTTT
TRBV5-4	.	.	TRBJ1-1	CASSGAMNTEAFF	TGTGCCAGCAGCGGGGCAATGAACACTGAAGCTTTCTTT
TRBV6-1	.	.	TRBJ2-1	CASSEGASTYNEQFF	TGTGCCAGCAGTGAAGGCGCCTCCACCTACAATGAGCAGTTCTTC
TRBV7-8	.	TRBD1	TRBJ1-5	CASSLIQGQMGPQHF	TGTGCCAGCAGCTTAATACAGGGGCAGATGGGGCCCCAGCATTTT
TRBV7-3	.	TRBD1	TRBJ2-7	CASSFTGTGGYEQYF	TGTGCCAGCAGCTTCACCGGGACAGGGGGGTACGAGCAGTACTTC